This T cell receptor (beta chain) appears in the sequencing data of a study of regulatory T cells in long-lasting Graves disease. Study-level background: Persistent Graves' disease denoted over 5 years of antithyroid drugs plus positive TSH receptor antibodies.

This CDR3 region has 14 residues. The V gene's germline CDR1 is SGHRS and CDR2 YFSETQ. V was trimmed by 5 bases and J by 5 bases, leaving 16 bases between them. Through Arm-PCR of CDR3 regions and iRepertoire HTBI primers, TCR beta libraries were built. Each CDR3 protein gets one entry after TCRdb re-called the multiplex PCR reads with MiXCR. The sample yields 600,000 to 850,000 distinct CDR3 sequences, about 32% seen once. General study points: Repertoires from persistent disease leaned toward TRBV28, TRBJ1-2 and TRBJ2-5. In persistent patients, shared public clonotypes (under 3,000) outnumbered those in new patients (about 890).

This clonotype appeared a single time. Antigen: not known. This sample's time point: persistent/refractory GD, antithyroid drugs over 5 years with positive TRAb. There was RNA extracted from PBMCs, and the TCR library was made from it. The gene calls are TRBV5-1 and TRBJ1-1; D might be TRBD1 (5 bases). Sequences were derived from peripheral blood mononuclear cells (PBMCs), sampled when the disease was refractory, from a patient treated with antithyroid drugs. This receptor was obtained from a female donor with Graves disease. CDR3 coding DNA: TGCGCCAGCAGTCCCGACGGGACGAGGACTGAAGCTTTCTTT. This sequence encodes CASSPDGTRTEAFF. Full variable domain (missing parts from reference TRBV5-1 and TRBJ1-1): KAGVTQTPRYLIKTRGQQVTLSCSPISGHRSVSWYQQTPGQGLQFLFEYFSETQRNKGNFPGRFSGRQFSNSRSEMNVSTLELGDSALYLCASSPDGTRTEAFFGQGTRLTVV.